One TCR beta chain is described in this entry. In its sample, this clonotype was seen a few times. Its antigen specificity is not known. Per-base qualities were not stored, and no clone one base away is much larger. The treatment or condition label, read with the paper, signifies: live attenuated yellow fever vaccine strain. At each blood-draw timepoint, two biological replicates of bulk PBMCs were obtained. PBMCs were isolated from peripheral blood using a standard Ficoll-Paque protocol. RNA was extracted with TriZol from bulk PBMCs, CD4 and CD8 fractions, and dextramer-positive and dextramer-negative fractions. TCR cDNA was made using 5'RACE template switching, a step that added a universal primer site and unique molecular identifiers. Priming of cDNA synthesis was performed from both the TCR alpha and TCR beta constant segments. Libraries were amplified in two PCR steps, with sample barcodes and sequencing adapters added in the second step. Sequencing of libraries was done on Illumina HiSeq 2500 (2x100 bp) or NovaSeq (2x150 bp). The paper's data handling went like this. MIGEC handled demultiplexing of reads and collapsing into UMI consensus sequences, while MiXCR performed V(D)J alignment. Vaccine-responding clonotypes were identified with edgeR using replicate PBMC samples, with FDR below 0.01 and a log2 fold change above 5 up to day 15 being required. Each bulk clonotype was labeled CD4 or CD8 based on which sequenced repertoire, CD4 or CD8, contained the clonotype at higher abundance. TCRdb reprocessed the public reads (quality trimming at Q25 with fastp, clone calling with MiXCR) and kept in-frame beta chains. Every CDR3 protein is listed once, alongside the most common genes and DNA of its rows. The V and J calls were determined by TCRdb, not by the authors. The sample includes around 550,000 distinct CDR3 sequences, with about a fifth observed a single time. About 13% of the sample belongs to the ten largest clones.

These data come from a study of T cells after yellow fever vaccination (dated by TCRdb to about 2019). Regarding the complete study: The SMART-Seq v4 Ultra Low Input RNA kit was used to prepare libraries from fractions with low cell numbers. To follow T-cell clones before and after both primary and booster YFV17D yellow fever vaccination, bulk TCR alpha and beta repertoires underwent longitudinal sequencing. Bulk PBMC replicates and cell subsets were isolated from blood drawn at multiple timepoints before and after both primary and secondary immunization. Two healthy male donors, one aged 18 to 29 and one aged 30 to 40 years, made up the cohort. General study outcomes and caveats: Compared with the primary T-cell response, the secondary T-cell response was weaker but faster, peaking on day 5 rather than day 15. Because the study included only a couple of donors, the extent to which the findings can be generalized is limited. Computational filtering was required because FACS-sorted repertoires could contain abundant contaminating clonotypes from the bulk population. A small fraction of clonotypes appeared in both the CD4 and CD8 compartments, likely as a result of convergent recombination. Most clones expanded after primary vaccination (around 96% of CD4 and 88% of CD8) were re-detected after the booster, suggesting that broad memory maintenance occurred.

CDR1 is given as MNHEY and CDR2 as SVGAGI, both from the germline V gene. Unmatched junction bases come to 8, with V trimmed by 6 bases and J by 4 bases. From its cysteine to its phenylalanine, the CDR3 spans 17 amino acids. Of all the DNA, just the CDR3 is kept, 51 bases in frame from base 1. The TCR was taken from a man aged 25 to 40 who received the YFV17D yellow fever vaccine. Sequences were derived from PBMCs, sampled 15 days after the yellow fever booster vaccination. The chain couples TRBV6-5 to TRBJ2-2; TRBD2 fits 13 bases in the junction. The CDR3 amino acid sequence is: CASRRTSGRGGTGELFF. The sequenced DNA: TGTGCCAGCAGACGGACTAGCGGGAGAGGGGGCACCGGGGAGCTGTTTTTT.